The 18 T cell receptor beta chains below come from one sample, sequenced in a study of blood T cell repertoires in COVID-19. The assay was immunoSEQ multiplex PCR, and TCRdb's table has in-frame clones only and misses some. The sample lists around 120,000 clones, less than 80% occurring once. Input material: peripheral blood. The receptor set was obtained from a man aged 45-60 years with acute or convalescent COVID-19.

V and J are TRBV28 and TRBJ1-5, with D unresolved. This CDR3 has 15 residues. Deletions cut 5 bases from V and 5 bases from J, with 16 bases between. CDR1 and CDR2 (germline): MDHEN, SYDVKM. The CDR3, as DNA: TGTGCCAGCAGTCTTCCAGGAATTTCTTATCAGCCCCAGCATTTT. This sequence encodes CASSLPGISYQPQHF.

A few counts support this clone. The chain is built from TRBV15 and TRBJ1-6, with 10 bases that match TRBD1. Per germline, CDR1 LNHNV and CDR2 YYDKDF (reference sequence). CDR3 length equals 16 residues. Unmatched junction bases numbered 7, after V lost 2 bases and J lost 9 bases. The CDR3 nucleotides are TGTGCCACCAGCAGACCCGGGACAGGGGAATTTTCACCCCTCCACTTT. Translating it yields CATSRPGTGEFSPLHF.

CDR3 protein: CAISEAAGELFF. The CDR3 bases are TGTGCCATCAGTGAGGCAGCCGGGGAGCTGTTTTTT. The V and J genes are TRBV10-3 and TRBJ2-2; D call uncertain. The V end was cut by 2 bases, the J end by 6 bases, with 4 bases between. This CDR3 spans 12 amino acids. Per the germline V gene, CDR1 is ENHRY and CDR2 is SYGVKD.

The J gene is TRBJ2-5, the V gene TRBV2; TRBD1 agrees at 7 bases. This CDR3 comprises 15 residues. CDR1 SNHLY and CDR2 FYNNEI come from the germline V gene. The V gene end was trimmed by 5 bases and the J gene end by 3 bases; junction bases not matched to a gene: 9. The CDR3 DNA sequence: TGTGCCAGCAGTCCGGGACAGCCGGGGAAAGAGACCCAGTACTTC. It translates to CASSPGQPGKETQYF.

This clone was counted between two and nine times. The CDR3 DNA is TGTGCCAGCAGCGGGTTGAAGGGGAAACAATACAATGAGCAGTTCTTC. Amino acids: CASSGLKGKQYNEQFF. The gene calls are TRBV11-2 and TRBJ2-1; possible D gene TRBD1, 5 bases. V lost 5 bases, J lost 4 bases, and 18 bases lay in between. The germline CDR1 and CDR2 sequences are SGHAT and FQNNGV. This CDR3 spans 16 amino acids.

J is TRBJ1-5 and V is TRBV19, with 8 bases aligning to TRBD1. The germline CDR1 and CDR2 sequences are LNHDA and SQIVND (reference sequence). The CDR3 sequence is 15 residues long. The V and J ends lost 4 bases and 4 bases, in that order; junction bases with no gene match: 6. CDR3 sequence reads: CASSRGQGWNQPQHF. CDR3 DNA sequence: TGTGCCAGTAGTAGAGGACAGGGTTGGAATCAGCCCCAGCATTTT.

This CDR3 is CASSFTGGGPYEQYF. DNA for the CDR3: TGTGCCAGCAGCTTTACAGGGGGCGGCCCCTACGAGCAGTACTTC. J is TRBJ2-7 and V is TRBV5-6, with TRBD1 identical over 9 bases. There are 15 residues in the CDR3. The V and J ends lost 2 bases and 2 bases, in that order; junction bases with no gene match: 5. From germline, CDR1 is SGHDT and CDR2 YYEEEE.

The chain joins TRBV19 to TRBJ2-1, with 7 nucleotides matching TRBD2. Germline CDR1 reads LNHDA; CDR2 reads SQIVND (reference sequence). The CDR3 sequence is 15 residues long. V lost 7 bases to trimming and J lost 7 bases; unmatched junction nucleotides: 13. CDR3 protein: CASTPTLLGGNEQFF. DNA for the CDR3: TGTGCCAGTACCCCTACCTTACTCGGGGGGAATGAGCAGTTCTTC.

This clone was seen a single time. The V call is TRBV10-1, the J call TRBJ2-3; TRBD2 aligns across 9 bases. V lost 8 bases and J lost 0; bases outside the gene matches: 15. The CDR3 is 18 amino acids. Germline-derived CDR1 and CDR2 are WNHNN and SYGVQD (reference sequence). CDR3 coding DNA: TGCGCCAGCTATACCCCGGTGGCTAGCGGGAATAGCACAGATACGCAGTATTTT. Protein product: CASYTPVASGNSTDTQYF.

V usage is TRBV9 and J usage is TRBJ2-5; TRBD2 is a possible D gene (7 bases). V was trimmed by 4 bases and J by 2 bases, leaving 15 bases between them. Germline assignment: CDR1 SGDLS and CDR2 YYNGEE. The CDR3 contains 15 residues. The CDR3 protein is CASSPHEGGQETQYF. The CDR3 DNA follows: TGTGCCAGCAGCCCGCACGAGGGGGGGCAAGAGACCCAGTACTTC. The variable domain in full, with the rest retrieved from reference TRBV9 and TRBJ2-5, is DSGVTQTPKHLITATGQRVTLRCSPRSGDLSVYWYQQSLDQGLQFLIQYYNGEERAKGNILERFSAQQFPDLHSELNLSSLELGDSALYFCASSPHEGGQETQYFGPGTRLLVL.

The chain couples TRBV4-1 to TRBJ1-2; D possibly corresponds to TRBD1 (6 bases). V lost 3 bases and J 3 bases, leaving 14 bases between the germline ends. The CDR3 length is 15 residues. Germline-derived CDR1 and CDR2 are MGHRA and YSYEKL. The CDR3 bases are TGCGCCAGCAGCCACCTGGGACACGAGGACTATGGCTACACCTTC. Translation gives CASSHLGHEDYGYTF.

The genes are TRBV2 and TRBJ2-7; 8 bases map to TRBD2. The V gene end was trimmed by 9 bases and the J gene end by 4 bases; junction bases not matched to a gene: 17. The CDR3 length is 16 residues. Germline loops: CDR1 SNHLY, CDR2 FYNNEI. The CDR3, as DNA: TGTGCCAGGCGACAGAGAGCGGGGGCCCTTTCTTACGAGCAGTACTTC. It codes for CARRQRAGALSYEQYF.

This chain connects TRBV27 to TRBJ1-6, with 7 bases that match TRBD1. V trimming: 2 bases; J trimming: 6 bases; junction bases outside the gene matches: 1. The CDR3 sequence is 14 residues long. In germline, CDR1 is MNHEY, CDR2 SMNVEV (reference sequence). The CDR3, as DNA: TGTGCCAGCAGTTTAGCAGGGGGTAATTCACCCCTCCACTTT. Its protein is CASSLAGGNSPLHF.

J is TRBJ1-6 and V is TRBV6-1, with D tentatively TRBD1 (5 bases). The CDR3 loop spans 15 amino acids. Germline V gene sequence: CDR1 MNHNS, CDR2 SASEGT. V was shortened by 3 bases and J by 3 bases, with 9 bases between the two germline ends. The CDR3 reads CASSDRARYNSPLHF. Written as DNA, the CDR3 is TGTGCCAGCAGTGACAGGGCCCGCTATAATTCACCCCTCCACTTT.

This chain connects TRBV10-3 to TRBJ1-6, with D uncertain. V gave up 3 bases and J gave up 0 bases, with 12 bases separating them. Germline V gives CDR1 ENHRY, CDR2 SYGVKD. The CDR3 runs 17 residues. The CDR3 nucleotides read TGTGCCATCAGTGAAGTGGGCGACCGCTCCTATAATTCACCCCTCCACTTT. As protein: CAISEVGDRSYNSPLHF.

This CDR3 is CASGNLQGMETQYF. The DNA of the CDR3 is TGTGCCAGTGGGAACCTACAGGGGATGGAGACCCAGTACTTC. The chain recombines TRBV19 with TRBJ2-5, with 7 bases fitting TRBD1. The CDR3 runs 14 residues. Germline CDR1 reads LNHDA; CDR2 reads SQIVND (reference sequence). J was trimmed by 5 bases and V by 8 bases; bases with no gene match: 11.

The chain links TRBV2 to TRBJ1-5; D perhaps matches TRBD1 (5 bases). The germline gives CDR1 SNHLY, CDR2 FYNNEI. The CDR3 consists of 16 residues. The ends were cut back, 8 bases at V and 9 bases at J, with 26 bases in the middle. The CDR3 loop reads CASQAVVAGTYRPQHF. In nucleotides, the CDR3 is TGTGCCAGCCAAGCGGTGGTAGCAGGGACTTATCGGCCCCAGCATTTT. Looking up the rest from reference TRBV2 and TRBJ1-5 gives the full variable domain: EPEVTQTPSHQVTQMGQEVILRCVPISNHLYFYWYRQILGQKVEFLVSFYNNEISEKSEIFDDQFSVERPDGSNFTLKIRSTKLEDSAMYFCASQAVVAGTYRPQHFGDGTRLSIL.

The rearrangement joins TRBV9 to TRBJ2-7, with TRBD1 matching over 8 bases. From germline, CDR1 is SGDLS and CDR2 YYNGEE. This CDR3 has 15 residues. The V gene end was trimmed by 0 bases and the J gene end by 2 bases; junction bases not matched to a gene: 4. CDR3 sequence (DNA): TGTGCCAGCAGCGTAGGAGGACAGGGAGCCTACGAGCAGTACTTC. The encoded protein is CASSVGGQGAYEQYF.